The rows below give T cell receptor beta chains drawn from one sample of a study of shared clonotypes between healthy human individuals. TCRdb's table, derived via immunoSEQ multiplex PCR, lists solely in-frame clones and lacks some. The sample carries more than 850,000 clones, around 78% recorded once. The source material was memory CD4+ T cells from PBMCs. The receptors shown here come from a man in his late teens or twenties in good health. Some clones in this sample may be carry-over from other donors' samples. Both conserved end residues are part of each CDR3. D genes are given only for firm matches. Not every row has a clone size; where given, it reads once, few, many or a size class.

v_gene,abundance,d_gene,j_gene,CDR3nt,CDR3aa
TRBV28,-,-,TRBJ1-5,TGTGCCAGCAGTCTAGAACAGCCCCAGCATTTT,CASSLEQPQHF
TRBV28,-,-,TRBJ2-7,TGTGCCAGCAGTTCCCCATTCTACGAGCAGTACTTC,CASSSPFYEQYF
TRBV2,-,TRBD2,TRBJ2-1,TGTGCCAGCAAGTTGGGGGGGAGCTCCTACAATGAGCAGTTCTTC,CASKLGGSSYNEQFF
TRBV5-1,-,TRBD1,TRBJ1-1,TGCGCCAGCAGCTTGGCTACAGGGGGAAACACTGAAGCTTTCTTT,CASSLATGGNTEAFF
TRBV19,few,-,TRBJ1-1,TGTGCCAGTAGTATGGACAGAAGCACTGAAGCTTTCTTT,CASSMDRSTEAFF
TRBV11-1,-,TRBD2,TRBJ2-5,TGTGCCAGCAGCTCGGGACTAGCGGGAGTCCAAGAGACCCAGTACTTC,CASSSGLAGVQETQYF
TRBV5-4,-,TRBD2,TRBJ2-7,TGTGCCAGCAGGTCCGGGACTAGCGTCAACGAGCAGTACTTC,CASRSGTSVNEQYF
TRBV28,-,-,TRBJ2-2,TGTGCCAGCAAGGAGGGGCGACGGGGGATTCCCGGGGAGCTGTTTTTT,CASKEGRRGIPGELFF
TRBV5-1,-,TRBD1,TRBJ1-2,TGCGCCAGCAGCGGTTTGGACAGGGTTAGTGGCTACACCTTC,CASSGLDRVSGYTF
TRBV5-1,-,-,TRBJ2-3,TGCGCCAGCAGCTTGGGGGCGGGTGATACGCAGTATTTT,CASSLGAGDTQYF
TRBV5-1,few,-,TRBJ2-2,TGCGCCAGCAGCTTGGCAGCGAACACCGGGGAGCTGTTTTTT,CASSLAANTGELFF
TRBV9,many,TRBD2,TRBJ2-2,TGTGCCAGCAGCTCAATTAGCGGGAGGGCCTCCGGGGAGCTGTTTTTT,CASSSISGRASGELFF
TRBV28,-,TRBD1,TRBJ1-5,TGTGCCAGCAGTTTAAGTGGCAGGGGGATGGGTGGCAATCAGCCCCAGCATTTT,CASSLSGRGMGGNQPQHF
TRBV5-4,-,-,TRBJ2-3,TGTGCCAGCAGCTTGGGAGTTAGCACAGATACGCAGTATTTT,CASSLGVSTDTQYF
TRBV27,-,TRBD1,TRBJ2-5,TGTGCCAGCAGTTTAAACACGGACAGGGGAGAGACCCAGTACTTC,CASSLNTDRGETQYF
TRBV4-3,-,TRBD2,TRBJ2-1,TGCGCCAGCAGCCGGGCTAGCGGGATTTCTTCCTACAATGAGCAGTTCTTC,CASSRASGISSYNEQFF
TRBV5-8,-,-,TRBJ1-4,TGTGCCAGCAGCCTCCGGGATAGAGAAAAACTGTTTTTT,CASSLRDREKLFF
TRBV2,-,-,TRBJ1-1,TGTGCCAGCAGGGGATTGGACACTGAAGCTTTCTTT,CASRGLDTEAFF
TRBV19,-,-,TRBJ2-3,TGTGCCAGTACCAAGAGGGGGTCTGGGGCTGCTAGCACAGATACGCAGTATTTT,CASTKRGSGAASTDTQYF
TRBV2,-,-,TRBJ1-2,TGTGCCAGAAATCAGGGGACCTATGGCTACACCTTC,CARNQGTYGYTF
TRBV28,-,-,TRBJ2-1,TGTGCCAGCAGCCAAACTGGGCCTACCTACAATGAGCAGTTCTTC,CASSQTGPTYNEQFF
TRBV28,-,-,TRBJ2-7,TGTGCCAGCAGCCAACCAGGGCGATACGAGCAGTACTTC,CASSQPGRYEQYF
TRBV30,-,TRBD2,TRBJ2-3,TGTGCCTGGCAGAGCGGGAGGTGGACAGATACGCAGTATTTT,CAWQSGRWTDTQYF
TRBV7-8,-,-,TRBJ1-5,TGTGCCAGCAGCTTAGGGGGCCGGGGTCAGCCCCAGCATTTT,CASSLGGRGQPQHF
TRBV6-1,-,TRBD2,TRBJ2-2,TGTGCCAGCAGTGAACTAGCGGGAGGGCCCGGGGAGCTGTTTTTT,CASSELAGGPGELFF
TRBV10-1,-,-,TRBJ2-7,TGCGCCAGCAGTTCCAGGGTTGTGGGCGAGCAGTACTTC,CASSSRVVGEQYF
TRBV6-5,-,-,TRBJ1-6,TGTGCCAGCAGTTACGTCAGGGATTCACCCCTCCACTTT,CASSYVRDSPLHF